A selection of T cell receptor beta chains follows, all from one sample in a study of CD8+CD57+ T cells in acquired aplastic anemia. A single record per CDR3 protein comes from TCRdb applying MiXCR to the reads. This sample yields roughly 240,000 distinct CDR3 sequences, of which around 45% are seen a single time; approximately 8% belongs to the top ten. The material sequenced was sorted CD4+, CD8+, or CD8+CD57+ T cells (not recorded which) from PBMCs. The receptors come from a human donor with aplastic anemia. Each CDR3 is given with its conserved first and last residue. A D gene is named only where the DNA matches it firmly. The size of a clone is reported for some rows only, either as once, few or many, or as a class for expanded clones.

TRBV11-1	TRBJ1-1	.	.	TGTGCCAGCAGCTTATCGCGGCTCAGGGTGGGTTACACTGAAGCTTTCTTT	CASSLSRLRVGYTEAFF
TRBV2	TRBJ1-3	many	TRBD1	TGTGCCAGCATTACCCAGGACAGGGAGACTGGAAACACCATATATTTT	CASITQDRETGNTIYF
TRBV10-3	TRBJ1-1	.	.	TGTGCCATCAGTGAGAGGGGGGTCGACACTGAAGCTTTCTTT	CAISERGVDTEAFF
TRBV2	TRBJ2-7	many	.	TGTGCCAGCCTTGGGGGTGACGAGCAGTACTTC	CASLGGDEQYF
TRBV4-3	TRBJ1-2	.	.	TGCGGCAGCAGCCAAGACGGATTTAACTATGGCTACACCTTC	CGSSQDGFNYGYTF
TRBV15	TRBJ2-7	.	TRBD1	TGTGCCACCAGCATTACAGGGGGCTCCTACGAGCAGTACTTC	CATSITGGSYEQYF
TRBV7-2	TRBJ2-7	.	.	TGTGCCAGCAGCTTAGGGGGCAGGGTTTACGAGCAGTACTTC	CASSLGGRVYEQYF
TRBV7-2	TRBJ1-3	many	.	TGTGCCAGCAGCTTTCGACAGGCTTACTCTGGAAACACCATATATTTT	CASSFRQAYSGNTIYF
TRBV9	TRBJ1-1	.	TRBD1	TGTGCCAGCCGAGCAGGGGGCGGGACTGAAGCTTTCTTT	CASRAGGGTEAFF
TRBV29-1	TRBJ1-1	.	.	TGCAGCGTTGACGGGACGGCTAACACTGAAGCTTTCTTT	CSVDGTANTEAFF
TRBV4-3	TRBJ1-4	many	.	TGCGCCAGCAGCCAAGATGTAGGGGCGACTAATGAAAAACTGTTTTTT	CASSQDVGATNEKLFF
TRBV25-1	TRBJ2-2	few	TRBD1	TGTGCCAGCAGTGACTCGGGACAGGGCCTTACCGGGGAGCTGTTTTTT	CASSDSGQGLTGELFF
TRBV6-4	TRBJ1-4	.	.	TGTGCCAGCCGAAAAACAGGGAGGAGTAATGAAAAACTGTTTTTT	CASRKTGRSNEKLFF
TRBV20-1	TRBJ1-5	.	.	TGCAGTGCTAGAGACAGTTGGAATCAGCCCCAGCATTTT	CSARDSWNQPQHF
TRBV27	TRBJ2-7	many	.	TGTGCCAGCAGAATGGGAGCGAGATTCTACGAGCAGTACTTC	CASRMGARFYEQYF
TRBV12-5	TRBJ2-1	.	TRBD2	TGTGCTAGTGGCTTTCGGGTACACGGGACTAACAATGAGCAGTCCTTC	CASGFRVHGTNNEQSF
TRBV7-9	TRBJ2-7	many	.	TGTGCCAGCACTGGGCTCAGAGCGTACGAGCAGTACTTC	CASTGLRAYEQYF
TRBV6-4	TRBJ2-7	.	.	TGTGCCAGCTGGGGGGGGGGGTTGGACAGGGCGGCCAGGCTCGAGCAGTACTTC	CASWGGGLDRAARLEQYF
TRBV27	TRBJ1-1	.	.	TGTGCCAGCTTTACGACAGGTGAAGCTTTCTTT	CASFTTGEAFF
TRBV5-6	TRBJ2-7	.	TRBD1	TGTGCCAGCAGCCAGGGACAGGGGCGCGACGAGCAGTACTTC	CASSQGQGRDEQYF
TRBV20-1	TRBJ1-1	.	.	TGCAGTGCCAGGACTGGCGGGCCTGAAGCTTTCTTT	CSARTGGPEAFF
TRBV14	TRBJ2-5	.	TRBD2	TGTGCCAGCAGCCAAGGAGGGCAGGCGGGAGACCAAGAGACCCAGTACTTC	CASSQGGQAGDQETQYF
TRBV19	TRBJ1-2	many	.	TGTGCCAGTAAACATTGGGACTATGGCTACACCTTC	CASKHWDYGYTF
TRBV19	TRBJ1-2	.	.	TGTGCCAGTAGGGGAGGAACCTCCTATGGCTACACCTTC	CASRGGTSYGYTF
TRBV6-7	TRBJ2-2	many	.	TGTGCCAGCAGTTACTCGATAGGATTCAGCGCCACCGGGGAGCTGTTTTTT	CASSYSIGFSATGELFF
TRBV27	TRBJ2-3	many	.	TGTGCCAGCAGGACGGGGAGGACAGGAGGCACAGATACGCAGTATTTT	CASRTGRTGGTDTQYF
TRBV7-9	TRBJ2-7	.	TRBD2	TGTGCCAGCAGCTTCAGGACTAGCGGGAGGGCCGGCTCCTACGAGCAGTACTTC	CASSFRTSGRAGSYEQYF
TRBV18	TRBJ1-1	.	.	TGTGCCAGCTCACCCGTATCCCTAGGGACTGAAGCTTTCTTT	CASSPVSLGTEAFF
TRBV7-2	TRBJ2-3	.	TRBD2	TGTGCCAGCAGCTTAGATTGGGTGCGGGGAGGGGCAGATACGCAGTATTTT	CASSLDWVRGGADTQYF
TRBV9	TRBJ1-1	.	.	TGTGCCAGCAGCGTAGATTCGACAGGTGGTACGAACACTGAAGCTTTCTTT	CASSVDSTGGTNTEAFF
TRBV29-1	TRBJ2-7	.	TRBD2	TGCAGCGTAGAGCCGGGACTAGCGGCCTACGAGCAGTACTTC	CSVEPGLAAYEQYF
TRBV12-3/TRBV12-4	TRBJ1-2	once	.	TGTGCCAGCAGTCCACATAATACTAACTATGGCTACACCTTC	CASSPHNTNYGYTF
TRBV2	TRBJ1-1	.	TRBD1	TGTGCCAGCCAGGACAGGTTCAACACTGAAGCTTTCTTT	CASQDRFNTEAFF
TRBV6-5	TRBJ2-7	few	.	TGTGCCAGCAGTTACTTTACAGGGTCCCACGAGCAGTACTTC	CASSYFTGSHEQYF
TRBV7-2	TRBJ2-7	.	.	TGTGCCAGCAGCCGACCCGACTTAACGACCTACGAGCAGTACTTC	CASSRPDLTTYEQYF
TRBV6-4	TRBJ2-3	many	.	TGTGCCAGCAGTGGGTCGGCGGGGACCACAGATACGCAGTATTTT	CASSGSAGTTDTQYF
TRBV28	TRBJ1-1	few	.	TGTGCCAGCAGTTTATCGTGGGAAGCTTTCTTT	CASSLSWEAFF
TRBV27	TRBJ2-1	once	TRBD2	TGTGCCAGCAGCCGGGGACTAGCGGGGATGCAGCTCTTC	CASSRGLAGMQLF